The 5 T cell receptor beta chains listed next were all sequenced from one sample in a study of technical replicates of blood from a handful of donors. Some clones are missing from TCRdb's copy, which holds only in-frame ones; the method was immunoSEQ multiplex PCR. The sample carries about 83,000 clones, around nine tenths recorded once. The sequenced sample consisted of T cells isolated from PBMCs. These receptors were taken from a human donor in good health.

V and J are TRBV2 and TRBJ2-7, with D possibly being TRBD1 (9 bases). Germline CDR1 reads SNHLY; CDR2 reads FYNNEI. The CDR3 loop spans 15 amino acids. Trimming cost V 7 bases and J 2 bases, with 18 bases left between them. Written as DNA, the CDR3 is TGTGCCAGCAACAGGGGGCGGGAGGTCCCCTACGAGCAGTACTTC. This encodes CASNRGREVPYEQYF. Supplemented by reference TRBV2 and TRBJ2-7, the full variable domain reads EPEVTQTPSHQVTQMGQEVILRCVPISNHLYFYWYRQILGQKVEFLVSFYNNEISEKSEIFDDQFSVERPDGSNFTLKIRSTKLEDSAMYFCASNRGREVPYEQYFGPGTRLTVT.

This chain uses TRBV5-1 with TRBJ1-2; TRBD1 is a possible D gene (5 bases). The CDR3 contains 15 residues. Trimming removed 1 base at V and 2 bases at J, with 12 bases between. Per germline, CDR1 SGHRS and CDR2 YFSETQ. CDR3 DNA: TGCGCCAGCAGCTTGACGGTAGGGGTCAACTATGGCTACACCTTC. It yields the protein CASSLTVGVNYGYTF. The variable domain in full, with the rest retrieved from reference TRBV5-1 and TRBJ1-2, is KAGVTQTPRYLIKTRGQQVTLSCSPISGHRSVSWYQQTPGQGLQFLFEYFSETQRNKGNFPGRFSGRQFSNSRSEMNVSTLELGDSALYLCASSLTVGVNYGYTFGSGTRLTVV.

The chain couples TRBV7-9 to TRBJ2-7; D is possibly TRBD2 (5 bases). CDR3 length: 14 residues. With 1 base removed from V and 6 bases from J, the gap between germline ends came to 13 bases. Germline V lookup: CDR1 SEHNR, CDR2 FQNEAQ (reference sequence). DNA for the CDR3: TGTGCCAGCAGCTTAGAATTGGGAAGCGGCGAGCAGTACTTC. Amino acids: CASSLELGSGEQYF. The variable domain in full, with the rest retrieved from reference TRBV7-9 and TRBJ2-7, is DTGVSQNPRHKITKRGQNVTFRCDPISEHNRLYWYRQTLGQGPEFLTYFQNEAQLEKSRLLSDRFSAERPKGSFSTLEIQRTEQGDSAMYLCASSLELGSGEQYFGPGTRLTVT.

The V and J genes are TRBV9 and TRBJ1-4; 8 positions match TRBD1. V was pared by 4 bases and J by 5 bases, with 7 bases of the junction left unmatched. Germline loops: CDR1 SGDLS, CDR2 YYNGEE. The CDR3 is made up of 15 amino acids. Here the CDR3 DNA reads TGTGCCAGCAGCCCAGGGGGCGGCGGCAATGAAAAACTGTTTTTT. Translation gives CASSPGGGGNEKLFF. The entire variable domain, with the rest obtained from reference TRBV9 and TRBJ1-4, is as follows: DSGVTQTPKHLITATGQRVTLRCSPRSGDLSVYWYQQSLDQGLQFLIQYYNGEERAKGNILERFSAQQFPDLHSELNLSSLELGDSALYFCASSPGGGGNEKLFFGSGTQLSVL.

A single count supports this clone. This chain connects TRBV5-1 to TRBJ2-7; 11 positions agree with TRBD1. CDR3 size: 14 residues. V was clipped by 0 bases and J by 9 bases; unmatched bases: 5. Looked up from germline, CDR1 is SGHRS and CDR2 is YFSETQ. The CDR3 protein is CASSLEDRGLWQYF. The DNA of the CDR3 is TGCGCCAGCAGCTTGGAGGACAGGGGGCTTTGGCAGTACTTC.